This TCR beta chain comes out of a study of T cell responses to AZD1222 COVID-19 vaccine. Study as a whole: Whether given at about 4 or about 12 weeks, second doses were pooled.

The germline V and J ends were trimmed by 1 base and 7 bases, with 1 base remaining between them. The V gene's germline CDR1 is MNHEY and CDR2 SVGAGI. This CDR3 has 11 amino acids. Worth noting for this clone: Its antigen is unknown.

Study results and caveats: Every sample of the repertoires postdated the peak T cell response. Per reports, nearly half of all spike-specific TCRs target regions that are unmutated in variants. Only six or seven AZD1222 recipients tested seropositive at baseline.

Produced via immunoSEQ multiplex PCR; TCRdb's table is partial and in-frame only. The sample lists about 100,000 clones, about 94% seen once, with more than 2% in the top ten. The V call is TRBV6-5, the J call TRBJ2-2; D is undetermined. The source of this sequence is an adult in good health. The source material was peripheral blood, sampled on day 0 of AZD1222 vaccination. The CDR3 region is CASSYFGELFF. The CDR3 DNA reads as TGTGCCAGCAGTTACTTCGGGGAGCTGTTTTTT.